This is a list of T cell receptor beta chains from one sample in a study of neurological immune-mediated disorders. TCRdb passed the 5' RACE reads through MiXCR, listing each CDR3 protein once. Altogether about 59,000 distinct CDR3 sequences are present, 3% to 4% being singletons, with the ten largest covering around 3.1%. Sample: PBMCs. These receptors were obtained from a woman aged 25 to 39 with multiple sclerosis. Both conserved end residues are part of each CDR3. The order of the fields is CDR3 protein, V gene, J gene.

CASSPVGANSNQPQHF,TRBV7-9,TRBJ1-5
CASSLMALPSGANVLTF,TRBV5-1,TRBJ2-6
CASSRGGGEQYF,TRBV12-3/TRBV12-4,TRBJ2-7
CASSLRQGTNYGYTF,TRBV11-3,TRBJ1-2
CASSQVSQGNENGQFF,TRBV4-1,TRBJ2-1
CASRSGGWETDTQYF,TRBV5-1,TRBJ2-3
CATSGGLYNEQFF,TRBV19,TRBJ2-1
CASSRGPMGGRITEAFF,TRBV5-6,TRBJ1-1
CASSFSVAQPQHF,TRBV28,TRBJ1-5
CASRTIGGAYTGELFF,TRBV7-2,TRBJ2-2
CASRRLGESTDTQYF,TRBV6-5,TRBJ2-3
CASSLGGDRNQPQHF,TRBV11-2,TRBJ1-5
CASSGGSNQPQNF,TRBV5-6,TRBJ1-5
CASSTRTGNTGELFF,TRBV11-2,TRBJ2-2
CASSLEQGNEQFF,TRBV7-6,TRBJ2-1
CSARSPGLAGSTDTQYF,TRBV20-1,TRBJ2-3
CASSFWGQETQYF,TRBV5-6,TRBJ2-5
CASSLEQGWGYTF,TRBV7-8,TRBJ1-2
CSAAGQVFNEQYF,TRBV20-1,TRBJ2-7
CASSLPGHYNEQFF,TRBV5-5,TRBJ2-1
CSAPLSLGGSGEQYF,TRBV20-1,TRBJ2-7
CASSQGTQSSTDTQYF,TRBV7-6,TRBJ2-3
CASSGQGYNNEQFF,TRBV5-1,TRBJ2-1
CSAPAGGFSKNIQYF,TRBV20-1,TRBJ2-4
CASSQAYGIYEQYF,TRBV3-1,TRBJ2-7
CSVRAPWGSYEQYF,TRBV29-1,TRBJ2-7